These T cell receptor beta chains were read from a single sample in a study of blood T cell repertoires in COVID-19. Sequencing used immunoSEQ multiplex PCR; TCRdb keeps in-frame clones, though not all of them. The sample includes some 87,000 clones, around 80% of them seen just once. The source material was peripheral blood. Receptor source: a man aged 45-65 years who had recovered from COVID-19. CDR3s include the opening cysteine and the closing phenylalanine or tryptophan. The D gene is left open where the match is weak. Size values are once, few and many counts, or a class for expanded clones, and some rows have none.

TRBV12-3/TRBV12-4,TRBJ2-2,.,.,TGTGCCAGCATCCGGGGGTCAGGGGAGCTGTTTTTT,CASIRGSGELFF
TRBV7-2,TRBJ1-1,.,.,TGTGCCAGCAGCTTGGCCTCTGGGCTCAACACTGAAGCTTTCTTT,CASSLASGLNTEAFF
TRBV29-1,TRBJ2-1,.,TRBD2,TGCAGCGTTGGTCGGGCGGGAGGCCGGAATGAGCAGTTCTTC,CSVGRAGGRNEQFF
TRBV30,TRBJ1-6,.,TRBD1,TGTGCCTGGAGTGGGGACAGCCACCACCTCCACTTT,CAWSGDSHHLHF
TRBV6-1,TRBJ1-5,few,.,TGTGCCAGCAGTGAAGGGGGGGTACGCAATCAGCCCCAGCATTTT,CASSEGGVRNQPQHF
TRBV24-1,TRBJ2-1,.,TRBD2,TGTGCCACCAGTGACCATGGACTAGCTGGGGGTGAGCAGTTCTTC,CATSDHGLAGGEQFF
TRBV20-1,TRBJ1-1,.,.,TGCAGTGCTAGTCGGGCCGGGGTGAGGAACACTGAAGCTTTCTTT,CSASRAGVRNTEAFF
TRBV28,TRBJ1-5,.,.,TGTGCCAGCAGTTTCAGGGAGCCCCAGCATTTT,CASSFREPQHF
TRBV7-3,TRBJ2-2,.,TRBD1,TGTGCCAGCAGCCCAGGACAGGGCGGCACCGGGGAGCTGTTTTTT,CASSPGQGGTGELFF
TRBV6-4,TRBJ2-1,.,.,TGTGCCAGCAGTCTAGGTTACTCCTACAATGAGCAGTTCTTC,CASSLGYSYNEQFF
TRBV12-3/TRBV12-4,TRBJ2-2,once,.,TGTGCCAGCAGTTTTAGAAACACCGGGGAGCTGTTTTTT,CASSFRNTGELFF
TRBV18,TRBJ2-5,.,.,TGTGCCAGCTCACCCATAACAGCCCAAGAGACCCAGTACTTC,CASSPITAQETQYF
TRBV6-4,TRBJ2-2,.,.,TGTGCCAGCAGTGACGGAGGGCAGCCCGGGGAGCTGTTTTTT,CASSDGGQPGELFF
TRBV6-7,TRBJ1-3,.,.,TGTGCCAGCAGTAGAGTCAACACCATATATTTT,CASSRVNTIYF
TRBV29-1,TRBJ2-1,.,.,TGCAGCGTTGCCCCTCAGAGGAGGGGTGCCGTTACGAGCTCCTACAATGAGCAGTTCTTC,CSVAPQRRGAVTSSYNEQFF
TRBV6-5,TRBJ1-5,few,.,TGTGCCAGCAGTAACAGGGTCGATCAGCCCCAGCATTTT,CASSNRVDQPQHF
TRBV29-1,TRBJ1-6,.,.,TGCAGCGCCCGGGAGGGGGGGCAAAATTCACCCCTCCACTTT,CSAREGGQNSPLHF